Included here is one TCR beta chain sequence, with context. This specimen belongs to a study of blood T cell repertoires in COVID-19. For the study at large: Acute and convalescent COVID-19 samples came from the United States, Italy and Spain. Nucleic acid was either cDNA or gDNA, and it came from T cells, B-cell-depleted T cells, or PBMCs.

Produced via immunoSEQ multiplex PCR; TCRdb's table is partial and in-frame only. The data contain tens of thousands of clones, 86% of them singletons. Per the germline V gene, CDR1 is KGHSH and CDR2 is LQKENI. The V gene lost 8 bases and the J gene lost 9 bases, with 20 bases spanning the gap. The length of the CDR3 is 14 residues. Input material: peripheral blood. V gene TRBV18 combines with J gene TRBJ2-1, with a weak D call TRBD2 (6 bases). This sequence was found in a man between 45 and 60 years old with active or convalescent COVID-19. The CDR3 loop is CASRPEPGTGEQFF. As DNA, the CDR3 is TGTGCCAGCCGTCCCGAACCGGGGACTGGTGAGCAGTTCTTC.